These 11 T cell receptor beta chains share one sample of origin, sequenced in a study of cytomegalovirus exposure and HLA in healthy donors. Researchers ran the PCR with 60 Vbeta and 13 Jbeta primers. Here immunoSEQ multiplex PCR was the method, and the copy in TCRdb shows in-frame clones only, minus some. The data show around 150,000 clones, approximately 78% seen once. Sequences were obtained from PBMCs. The receptors here all came from a girl between 2 and 10 years old in good health and CMV-seropositive.

This clone was observed once. The chain carries TRBV4-1 and TRBJ1-5; D is undetermined. Germline values: CDR1 MGHRA, CDR2 YSYEKL. The V gene lost 2 bases and the J gene lost 0 bases, with 11 bases spanning the gap. The CDR3 covers 16 residues. The CDR3 nucleotides are TGCGCCAGCAGCCAATACGTACAGAATAGCAATCAGCCCCAGCATTTT. Amino acid sequence: CASSQYVQNSNQPQHF.

As concerns this clone: Other DNA sequences of this sample code for an identical CDR3. The chain joins TRBV2 to TRBJ1-5, with D unresolved. Germline V lookup: CDR1 SNHLY, CDR2 FYNNEI. The CDR3 runs 13 residues. V lost 2 bases to trimming and J lost 4 bases, with 6 bases between them. CDR3 in amino acids: CASSETGNQPQHF. CDR3 nucleotide sequence: TGTGCCAGCAGTGAAACGGGAAATCAGCCCCAGCATTTT.

The V call is TRBV7-9, the J call TRBJ1-1; D possibly corresponds to TRBD1 (6 bases). The CDR3 has 15 residues. Germline CDR1 SEHNR, CDR2 FQNEAQ (reference sequence). Trimming took 5 bases from V and 6 from J, leaving 19 bases between them. This CDR3 reads CASSPKTGYYSEAFF. The CDR3, as DNA: TGTGCCAGCAGCCCTAAAACAGGGTACTACTCTGAAGCTTTCTTT.

The chain combines TRBV7-9 with TRBJ1-2; TRBD1 matches at 9 bases. CDR1 is SEHNR and CDR2 is FQNEAQ in the germline V gene (reference sequence). This CDR3 contains 16 residues. V shed 3 bases and J 7 bases; nucleotides not matched to a gene: 12. The CDR3 sequence is CASSLGTGRDLGGYTF. CDR3 DNA: TGTGCCAGCAGCTTGGGGACAGGGAGAGATCTGGGTGGCTACACCTTC.

J is TRBJ2-6 and V is TRBV5-6; TRBD1 might be the D (6 bases). Trimming removed 4 bases from V and 9 bases from J, with 23 bases in between. Germline lookup yields CDR1 SGHDT and CDR2 YYEEEE. The CDR3 spans 17 residues. The CDR3 DNA is TGTGCCAGCAGCACACAGGGTAGTGGGGATGGTTACAACGTCCTGACTTTC. Its protein is CASSTQGSGDGYNVLTF.

This clone was seen only a few times. The gene calls are TRBV28 and TRBJ1-3, with D tentatively TRBD1 (6 bases). There are 15 residues in the CDR3. Trimming removed 1 base at V and 6 bases at J, with 13 bases between. Per the germline V gene, CDR1 is MDHEN and CDR2 is SYDVKM. As DNA, the CDR3 is TGTGCCAGCAGTTTATTTCAGGGGATTGAAAACACCATATATTTT. This gives the protein CASSLFQGIENTIYF. The entire variable domain, with the rest obtained from reference TRBV28 and TRBJ1-3, is as follows: DVKVTQSSRYLVKRTGEKVFLECVQDMDHENMFWYRQDPGLGLRLIYFSYDVKMKEKGDIPEGYSVSREKKERFSLILESASTNQTSMYLCASSLFQGIENTIYFGEGSWLTVV.

This clone was counted only a few times. The genes are TRBV7-6 and TRBJ2-7; D call uncertain. V lost 1 base to trimming and J lost 0 bases, with 13 bases between them. The germline gives CDR1 SGHVS, CDR2 FNYEAQ. The CDR3 has 16 residues. CDR3 DNA sequence: TGTGCCAGCAGCTTAGTTGCCGGTTCGAGCTCCTACGAGCAGTACTTC. This gives the protein CASSLVAGSSSYEQYF.

The V gene is TRBV5-6, the J gene TRBJ1-5; D perhaps matches TRBD1 (6 bases). Between the trimmed V and J ends, which lost 1 base and 7 bases, there was a span of 15 bases. CDR1 and CDR2 (germline): SGHDT, YYEEEE. This CDR3 region has 15 residues. The CDR3 spells CASSLWGGAGQPQHF. DNA for the CDR3: TGTGCCAGCAGCTTGTGGGGGGGGGCAGGGCAGCCCCAGCATTTT.

The V gene is TRBV2, the J gene TRBJ2-1, with TRBD2 matching 10 bases. J was trimmed by 9 bases and V by 8 bases; bases with no gene match: 7. Per germline, CDR1 SNHLY and CDR2 FYNNEI. CDR3 length: 13 residues. The CDR3 bases are TGTGCCAGCGTCCTAGCGGGAGCGTCTGAGCAGTTCTTC. Translating it yields CASVLAGASEQFF.

The rearrangement links TRBV30 to TRBJ1-3; 10 nucleotides match TRBD1. The junction had 5 bases not matched to a gene; V was cut back by 6 bases and J by 0 bases. Germline assignment: CDR1 GTSNPN and CDR2 SVGIG (reference sequence). The CDR3 covers 15 residues. CDR3 in DNA: TGTGCCTGCCAACGGACAGGGGGCTCTGGAAACACCATATATTTT. Amino acid sequence: CACQRTGGSGNTIYF.

V gene TRBV27 combines with J gene TRBJ2-7, with 7 bases aligning to TRBD2. The germline gives CDR1 MNHEY, CDR2 SMNVEV (reference sequence). The CDR3 length is 14 residues. V trimming: 7 bases; J trimming: 5 bases; junction bases outside the gene matches: 11. The CDR3 loop is CASTTGGGNHEQYF. CDR3 bases: TGTGCCAGCACCACCGGGGGAGGGAACCACGAGCAGTACTTC.